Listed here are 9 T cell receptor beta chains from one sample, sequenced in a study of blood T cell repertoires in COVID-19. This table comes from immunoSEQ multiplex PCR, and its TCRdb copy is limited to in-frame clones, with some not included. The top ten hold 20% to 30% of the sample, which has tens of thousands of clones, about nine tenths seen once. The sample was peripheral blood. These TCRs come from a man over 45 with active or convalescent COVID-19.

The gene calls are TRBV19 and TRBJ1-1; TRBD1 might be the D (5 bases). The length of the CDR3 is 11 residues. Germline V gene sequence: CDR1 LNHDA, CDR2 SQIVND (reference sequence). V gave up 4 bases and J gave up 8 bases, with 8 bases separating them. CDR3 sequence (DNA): TGTGCCAGTAGTAGACACAGGGAAGCTTTCTTT. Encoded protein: CASSRHREAFF.

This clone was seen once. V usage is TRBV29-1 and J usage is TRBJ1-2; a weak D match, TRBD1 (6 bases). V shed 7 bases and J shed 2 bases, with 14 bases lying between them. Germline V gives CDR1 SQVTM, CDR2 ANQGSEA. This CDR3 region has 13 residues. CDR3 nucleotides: TGCAGCGCCCGGGACAAGAGGAACTATGGCTACACCTTC. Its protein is CSARDKRNYGYTF.

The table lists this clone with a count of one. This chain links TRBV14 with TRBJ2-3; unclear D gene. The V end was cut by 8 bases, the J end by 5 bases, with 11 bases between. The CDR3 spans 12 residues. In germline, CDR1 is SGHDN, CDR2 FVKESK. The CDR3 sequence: CASAMSVDTQYF. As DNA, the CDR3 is TGTGCCAGCGCCATGAGTGTAGATACGCAGTATTTT.

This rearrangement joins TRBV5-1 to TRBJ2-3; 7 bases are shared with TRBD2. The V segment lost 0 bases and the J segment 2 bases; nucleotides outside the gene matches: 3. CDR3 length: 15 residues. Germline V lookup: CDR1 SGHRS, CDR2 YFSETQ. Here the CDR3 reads CASSLALADTDTQYF. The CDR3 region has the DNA TGCGCCAGCAGCTTGGCGCTAGCGGACACAGATACGCAGTATTTT.

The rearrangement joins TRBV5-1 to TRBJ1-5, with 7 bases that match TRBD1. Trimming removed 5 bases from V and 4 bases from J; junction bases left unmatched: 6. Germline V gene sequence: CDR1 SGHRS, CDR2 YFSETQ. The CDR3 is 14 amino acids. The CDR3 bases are TGCGCCAGCAGGGCCGGGACAGAGAATCAGCCCCAGCATTTT. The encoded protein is CASRAGTENQPQHF.

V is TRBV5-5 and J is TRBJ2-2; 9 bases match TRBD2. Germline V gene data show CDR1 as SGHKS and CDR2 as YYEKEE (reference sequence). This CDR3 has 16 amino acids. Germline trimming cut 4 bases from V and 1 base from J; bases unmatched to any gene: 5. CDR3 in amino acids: CASSTLAGLNTGELFF. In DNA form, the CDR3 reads TGTGCCAGCAGCACTCTAGCGGGACTGAACACCGGGGAGCTGTTTTTT.

CDR3 coding DNA: TGTGCCAGCAGCCTAAGACAGGGCACGTCCTACAATGAGCAGTTCTTC. Amino acid sequence: CASSLRQGTSYNEQFF. This rearrangement joins TRBV7-6 to TRBJ2-1, with 7 positions matching TRBD1. J lost 1 base, V lost 5 bases, and 8 bases had no gene match. Germline V gene data show CDR1 as SGHVS and CDR2 as FNYEAQ. The CDR3 has 16 amino acids.

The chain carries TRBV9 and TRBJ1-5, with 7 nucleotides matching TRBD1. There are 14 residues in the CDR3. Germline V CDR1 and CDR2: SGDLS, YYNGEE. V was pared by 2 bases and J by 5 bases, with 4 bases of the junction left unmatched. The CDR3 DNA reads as TGTGCCAGCAGCGTTGGGACAGTTTATCAGCCCCAGCATTTT. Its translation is CASSVGTVYQPQHF.

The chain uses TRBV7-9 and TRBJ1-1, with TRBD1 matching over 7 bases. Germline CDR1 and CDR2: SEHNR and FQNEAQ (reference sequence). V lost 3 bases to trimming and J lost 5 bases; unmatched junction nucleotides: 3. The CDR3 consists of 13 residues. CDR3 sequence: CASSFTGETEAFF. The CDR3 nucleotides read TGTGCCAGCAGCTTCACAGGGGAGACTGAAGCTTTCTTT.